This TCR beta chain was obtained from a study of CD8+ T cells in alopecia areata. The authors extracted RNA and reverse transcribed it into cDNA as the sequencing template. Profiled with immunoSEQ multiplex PCR; TCRdb holds only in-frame clones, not every one. The data contain about 200,000 clones, more than 50% of them singletons. This clone was seen a handful of times. Its cognate antigen is unknown. Separation by sorting yielded CD4+ and CD8+ T cells from PBMCs. Trimming left V 5 bases short and J 7 bases short, with 13 bases between. The germline V gene encodes CDR1 SGHAT and CDR2 FQNNGV. This CDR3 is 13 amino acids long. Regarding the study as a whole: Whereas mice showed it more clearly, TCR sharing across patients was murkier, possibly because of HLA.

The source material was CD8+ T cells sorted from blood. The sequence derives from a human donor in good health. The gene calls are TRBV11-2 and TRBJ2-3, with a possible D match to TRBD1 (5 bases). The CDR3 nucleotides read TGTGCCAGCAGCCTTCAGGGCCAGTATACGCAGTATTTT. It encodes CASSLQGQYTQYF.